This T cell receptor (beta chain) was obtained from a study of cytomegalovirus exposure and HLA in healthy donors. Across the study: A previous analysis identified about 110 million unique TCR beta sequences derived from about 180 million T cells.

This clone was seen a handful of times. PCR amplification relied on 60 Vbeta primers (plus 13 Jbeta primers). Clones were sequenced by immunoSEQ multiplex PCR, and TCRdb holds only the in-frame ones, with some missing. In the table there are roughly 200,000 clones, around 77% of which are singletons. Germline V lookup: CDR1 MNHNS, CDR2 SASEGT. The CDR3 is 13 amino acids. With 10 bases removed from V and 0 bases from J, the gap between germline ends came to 13 bases. This clonotype was obtained from a man under 40 in good health and CMV-seronegative. Sequenced material: PBMCs. The J gene is TRBJ2-7, the V gene TRBV6-1; TRBD1 is a possible D gene (5 bases). This CDR3 reads CATASTDSYEQYF. The CDR3 DNA sequence: TGTGCCACAGCTTCGACAGACTCCTACGAGCAGTACTTC.